The clone carrying this T cell receptor (beta chain) was counted once. Its antigen is not identified. CDR1 and CDR2 from the germline V gene are SNHLY and FYNNEI. The CDR3 sequence is 15 residues long. Trimming stripped 6 bases from V and 0 bases from J, with 12 bases between. This record comes from a study of T cell responses to AZD1222 COVID-19 vaccine. TCRdb's table, derived via immunoSEQ multiplex PCR, lists solely in-frame clones and lacks some. The sample consists of under 150,000 clones, about 81% of them appearing once. Overall study findings and caveats: Regions 160-218 and 743-854 dominated among vaccine-associated CD4 TCRs spanning spike. The peak T cell response came first, and repertoires were sampled only after it.

This sample comprised peripheral blood, obtained on day 0 of MenACWY control vaccination. This chain uses TRBV2 with TRBJ1-3, with D unresolved. This TCR was recovered from an adult in good health. As DNA, the CDR3 is TGTGCCAGCAGCGATCTTGGGGTCTCTGGAAACACCATATATTTT. Amino acids: CASSDLGVSGNTIYF.